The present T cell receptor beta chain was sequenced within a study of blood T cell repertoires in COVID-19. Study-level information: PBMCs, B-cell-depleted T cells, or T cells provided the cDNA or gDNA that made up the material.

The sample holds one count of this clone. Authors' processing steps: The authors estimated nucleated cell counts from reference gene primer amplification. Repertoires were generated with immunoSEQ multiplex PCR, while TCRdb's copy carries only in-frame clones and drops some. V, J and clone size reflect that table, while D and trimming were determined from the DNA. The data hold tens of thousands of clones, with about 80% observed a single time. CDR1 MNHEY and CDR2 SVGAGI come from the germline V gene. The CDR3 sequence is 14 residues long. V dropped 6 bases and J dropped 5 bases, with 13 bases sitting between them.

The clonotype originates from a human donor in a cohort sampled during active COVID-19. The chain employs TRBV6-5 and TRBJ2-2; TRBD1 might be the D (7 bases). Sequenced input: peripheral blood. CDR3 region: CASRQTGRTGELFF. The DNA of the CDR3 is TGTGCCAGCAGACAGACAGGGAGGACCGGGGAGCTGTTTTTT.